The 15 T cell receptor beta chains presented below share a single source sample, sequenced in a study of blood T cell repertoires in COVID-19. Only in-frame clones appear in the TCRdb table, and some are missing; sequencing was by immunoSEQ multiplex PCR. The table records approximately 270,000 clones, about 89% of them present only once. The sample comprised peripheral blood. The receptors derive from a man aged 25-45 years with acute or convalescent COVID-19.

The chain carries TRBV28 and TRBJ1-5, with D possibly TRBD1 on 6 matching bases. Germline values: CDR1 MDHEN, CDR2 SYDVKM. The CDR3 length is 13 residues. The V end was cut by 7 bases, the J end by 2 bases, with 9 bases between. The CDR3 nucleotides are TGTGCCAGCAAACAGGGAGGCAATCAGCCCCAGCATTTT. This translates into CASKQGGNQPQHF.

This clone was seen only a few times. The V and J genes are TRBV28 and TRBJ1-5, with 9 nucleotides matching TRBD1. V lost 8 bases and J lost 12; bases outside the gene matches: 11. The CDR3 is 13 residues long. Germline V gene data show CDR1 as MDHEN and CDR2 as SYDVKM. CDR3 nucleotide sequence: TGTGCCAGCCGGGGGACAGGGCCTAGAGGCCAGCATTTT. Protein sequence: CASRGTGPRGQHF. Variable domain in full (rest from reference TRBV28 and TRBJ1-5): DVKVTQSSRYLVKRTGEKVFLECVQDMDHENMFWYRQDPGLGLRLIYFSYDVKMKEKGDIPEGYSVSREKKERFSLILESASTNQTSMYLCASRGTGPRGQHFGDGTRLSIL.

CDR3 amino acids: CASSMVGGYTDTQYF. The CDR3 nucleotides read TGTGCCAGTAGTATGGTGGGGGGGTACACAGATACGCAGTATTTT. The chain carries TRBV19 and TRBJ2-3, with 7 nucleotides matching TRBD2. J was trimmed by 2 bases and V by 3 bases; bases with no gene match: 5. The CDR3 sequence is 15 residues long. Germline CDR1 and CDR2: LNHDA and SQIVND (reference sequence).

This clone was seen at least ten times. The J gene is TRBJ1-2, the V gene TRBV28; TRBD1 aligns across 9 bases. The CDR3 runs to 16 residues. Germline CDR1 reads MDHEN; CDR2 reads SYDVKM. V gave up 5 bases and J gave up 8 bases; unmatched junction bases: 15. This CDR3 is CASSPDTQGARGGYTF. The CDR3 coding sequence is TGTGCCAGCAGTCCAGATACACAGGGGGCCCGGGGCGGCTACACCTTC.

This sequence joins TRBV19 and TRBJ2-2; the D gene is possibly TRBD1 (5 bases). The V end was cut by 6 bases, the J end by 1 base, with 9 bases between. CDR3 length equals 14 residues. CDR1 is LNHDA, CDR2 SQIVND, per germline (reference sequence). CDR3 in amino acids: CASRLTGNTGELFF. The CDR3 bases are TGTGCCAGTAGATTAACAGGGAACACCGGGGAGCTGTTTTTT.

The CDR3 is CASSYSEYSNTEAFF. The DNA of the CDR3 is TGTGCCAGCAGTTACTCAGAGTATTCCAACACTGAAGCTTTCTTT. The gene calls are TRBV6-5 and TRBJ1-1; D remains ambiguous. V was clipped by 0 bases and J by 2 bases, with 10 bases between them. Germline loops: CDR1 MNHEY, CDR2 SVGAGI. This CDR3 comprises 15 residues.

The rearrangement links TRBV2 to TRBJ2-5, with 8 bases fitting TRBD1. CDR1 SNHLY and CDR2 FYNNEI come from the germline V gene. With V trimmed by 6 bases and J by 1 base, 1 base remained unmatched. The CDR3 spans 13 residues. CDR3 region: CASRGQVQETQYF. The CDR3 bases are TGTGCCAGCAGGGGACAGGTCCAAGAGACCCAGTACTTC.

The chain joins TRBV29-1 to TRBJ2-7; TRBD2 is a possible D gene (5 bases). This CDR3 is built from 13 residues. Germline V gives CDR1 SQVTM, CDR2 ANQGSEA. Trimming took 4 bases from V and 0 from J, leaving 10 bases between them. Written as DNA, the CDR3 is TGCAGCGTTGGTCCCGGGGTCTCCTACGAGCAGTACTTC. Translation: CSVGPGVSYEQYF.

This chain connects TRBV5-4 to TRBJ2-3; TRBD2 aligns across 9 bases. This CDR3 contains 16 residues. Trimming removed 0 bases from V and 9 bases from J; junction bases left unmatched: 11. Germline assignment: CDR1 SGHNT and CDR2 YYREEE (reference sequence). The CDR3 DNA is TGTGCCAGCAGCTTGGGGGGGACTAGCCCCCTCCCCACGCAGTATTTT. It encodes CASSLGGTSPLPTQYF.

The CDR3 coding sequence is TGTGCCATCAGCGAGGGACAGGGTAACTATGGCTACACCTTC. It yields the protein CAISEGQGNYGYTF. The J gene is TRBJ1-2, the V gene TRBV10-3; 9 positions match TRBD1. V shed 6 bases and J 1 base; nucleotides not matched to a gene: 3. The CDR3 sequence is 14 residues long. In germline, CDR1 is ENHRY, CDR2 SYGVKD.

This clone occurred once. The J gene is TRBJ2-3, the V gene TRBV5-5, with 8 positions matching TRBD2. CDR1 is SGHKS, CDR2 YYEKEE, per germline (reference sequence). This CDR3 is 15 amino acids long. Trimming removed 2 bases from V and 5 bases from J; junction bases left unmatched: 7. The CDR3 loop is CASSFGRGIIDTQYF. The CDR3, as DNA: TGTGCCAGCAGCTTCGGGAGGGGGATCATAGATACGCAGTATTTT.

V usage is TRBV6-5 and J usage is TRBJ1-1; D uncertain. Per germline, CDR1 MNHEY and CDR2 SVGAGI. V was shortened by 2 bases and J by 1 base, with 14 bases between the two germline ends. This CDR3 has 16 amino acids. CDR3 sequence: CASSYMGSHRNTEAFF. CDR3 nucleotides: TGTGCCAGCAGTTACATGGGTTCGCACAGGAACACTGAAGCTTTCTTT.

The gene calls are TRBV28 and TRBJ1-1; D uncertain. Trimming removed 3 bases at V and 1 base at J, with 6 bases between. The CDR3 consists of 13 residues. The V gene's germline CDR1 is MDHEN and CDR2 SYDVKM. The CDR3 is CASSFGRNTEAFF. In DNA form, the CDR3 reads TGTGCCAGCAGTTTTGGGCGGAACACTGAAGCTTTCTTT.

V is TRBV3-1 (or the pseudogene TRBV3-2) and J is TRBJ2-3, with TRBD2 matching 12 bases. This CDR3 is built from 19 residues. Germline-derived CDR1 and CDR2 are LGHDT and YNNKEL (reference sequence). V shed 5 bases, J shed 4 bases, and the junction held 16 bases outside the gene matches. CDR3 loop: CASSSRGASGRARADTQYF. The DNA for the CDR3 is TGTGCCAGCAGCTCGCGGGGGGCTAGCGGGAGGGCCCGGGCAGATACGCAGTATTTT.

J is TRBJ2-2 and V is TRBV27; TRBD2 matches at 8 bases. J lost 1 base, V lost 5 bases, and 15 bases had no gene match. The CDR3 is 19 residues long. Germline values: CDR1 MNHEY, CDR2 SMNVEV (reference sequence). This chain's CDR3 is CASSPSGSGYYRNTGELFF. Written as DNA, the CDR3 is TGTGCCAGCAGTCCAAGCGGGAGCGGGTATTACAGGAACACCGGGGAGCTGTTTTTT.